These 9 T cell receptor beta chains came from one sample sequenced in a study of OX40 agonist ivuxolimab in advanced cancers. The assay was immunoSEQ multiplex PCR, and TCRdb's table has in-frame clones only and misses some. The sample records approximately 60,000 clones, 77% being singletons. The sequencing used CD4+ or CD8+ T cells sorted from blood, collected in a trial of the OX40 agonist ivuxolimab. The receptors originated from an adult with an advanced solid tumor such as melanoma, head and neck, liver or kidney cancer.

This clone was counted between two and nine times. This chain joins TRBV30 and TRBJ2-7; the match to TRBD2 covers 14 bases. Germline V CDR1 and CDR2: GTSNPN, SVGIG (reference sequence). V was pared by 7 bases and J by 0 bases, with 8 bases of the junction left unmatched. CDR3 length equals 16 residues. The CDR3 loop reads CAFSGTSGRSSYEQYF. The CDR3 coding sequence is TGTGCCTTTTCCGGGACTAGCGGGAGAAGCTCCTACGAGCAGTACTTC.

The V and J genes are TRBV6-1 and TRBJ1-4; D remains unclear. Germline CDR1 is MNHNS and CDR2 is SASEGT. CDR3 size: 15 residues. Trimming took off 5 bases at V and 0 bases at J, with 10 bases between the two ends. The DNA for the CDR3 is TGTGCCAGCAGTAGGAGCGGGGCAACTAATGAAAAACTGTTTTTT. It is translated as CASSRSGATNEKLFF.

The chain carries TRBV28 and TRBJ2-1; 11 positions match TRBD2. V dropped 3 bases and J dropped 0; count of bases not matched to a gene: 4. This CDR3 comprises 17 residues. The germline CDR1 and CDR2 sequences are MDHEN and SYDVKM. CDR3 nucleotide sequence: TGTGCCAGCAGTTTTGGACTAGCGGGTACCTCCTACAATGAGCAGTTCTTC. This sequence encodes CASSFGLAGTSYNEQFF.

Here the CDR3 reads CASSESGQGGQPQHF. DNA for the CDR3: TGCGCCAGCAGCGAAAGTGGACAGGGGGGTCAGCCCCAGCATTTT. The chain combines TRBV4-3 with TRBJ1-5; TRBD1 aligns across 10 bases. Germline loops: CDR1 LGHNA, CDR2 YSLEER. This CDR3 has 15 residues. Trimming cost V 5 bases and J 6 bases; bases outside gene matches: 7.

The sample holds one count of this clone. The CDR3 is CASSLGGASSYNEQFF. In DNA, the CDR3 is TGTGCCAGCAGCTTAGGCGGGGCCAGCTCCTACAATGAGCAGTTCTTC. The chain recombines TRBV7-7 with TRBJ2-1, with D possibly TRBD2 on 6 matching bases. Per germline, CDR1 SSHAT and CDR2 FNYEAQ (reference sequence). V was trimmed by 1 base and J by 0 bases, leaving 10 bases between them. The CDR3 is 16 residues long.

This chain links TRBV7-2 with TRBJ2-5; the match to TRBD2 covers 7 bases. After removal of 2 bases from V and 5 bases from J, the junction contained 8 bases not matched to a gene. Germline CDR1 reads SGHTA; CDR2 reads FQGNSA. This CDR3 contains 15 residues. CDR3 protein: CASSLRSGKGETQYF. DNA of the CDR3: TGTGCCAGCAGCTTAAGAAGCGGGAAGGGGGAGACCCAGTACTTC.

The V gene is TRBV19, the J gene TRBJ2-4; 7 bases line up with TRBD2. The germline V gene has CDR1 LNHDA and CDR2 SQIVND (reference sequence). CDR3 length: 13 amino acids. The J segment lost 8 bases and the V segment lost 4 bases, leaving 5 bases of the junction unmatched. DNA for the CDR3: TGTGCCAGTAGTAGGGAGGGTCAGGACATTCAGTACTTC. This encodes CASSREGQDIQYF.

V usage is TRBV5-4 and J usage is TRBJ1-3; TRBD1 is a possible D gene (5 bases). This CDR3 has 16 amino acids. Trimming took 4 bases from V and 3 from J, leaving 17 bases between them. CDR1 is SGHNT and CDR2 is YYREEE in the germline V gene (reference sequence). CDR3 sequence reads: CASSRGEGAVGNTIYF. CDR3 DNA sequence: TGTGCCAGCAGCCGCGGCGAAGGGGCGGTTGGAAACACCATATATTTT.

This clone appeared once. The rearrangement joins TRBV9 to TRBJ2-5; weak D call: TRBD1 (5 bases). Germline V CDR1 and CDR2: SGDLS, YYNGEE. The CDR3 runs 13 residues. V was pared by 0 bases and J by 3 bases, with 6 bases between. The CDR3 sequence: CASSVGREETQYF. The CDR3 region has the DNA TGTGCCAGCAGCGTAGGCAGGGAAGAGACCCAGTACTTC.